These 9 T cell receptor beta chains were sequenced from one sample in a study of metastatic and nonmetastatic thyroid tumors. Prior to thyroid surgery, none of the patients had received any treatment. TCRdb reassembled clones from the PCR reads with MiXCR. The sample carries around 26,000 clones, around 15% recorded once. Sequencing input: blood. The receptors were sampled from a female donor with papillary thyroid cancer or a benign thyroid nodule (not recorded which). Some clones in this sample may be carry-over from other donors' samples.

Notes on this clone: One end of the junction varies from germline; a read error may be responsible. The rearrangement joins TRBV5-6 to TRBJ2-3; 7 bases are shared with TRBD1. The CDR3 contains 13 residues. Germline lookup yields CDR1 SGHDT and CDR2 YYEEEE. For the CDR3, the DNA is TGTGCCAACAGCGTGGGACAGTGGACGACGCAGTATTTT. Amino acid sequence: CANSVGQWTTQYF.

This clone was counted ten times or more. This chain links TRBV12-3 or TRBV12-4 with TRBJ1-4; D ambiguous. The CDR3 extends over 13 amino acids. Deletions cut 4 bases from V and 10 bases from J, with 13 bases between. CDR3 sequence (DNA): TGTGCCAGCAGTTATAATGGTGTGGGAAAACTGTTTTTT. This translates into CASSYNGVGKLFF.

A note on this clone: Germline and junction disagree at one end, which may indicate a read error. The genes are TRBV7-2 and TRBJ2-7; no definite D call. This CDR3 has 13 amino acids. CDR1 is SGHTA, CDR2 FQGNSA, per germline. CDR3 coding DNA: TGTGCCAGCAGCTTAAGATCCTCCCACGAGCAGTACTTC. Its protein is CASSLRSSHEQYF.

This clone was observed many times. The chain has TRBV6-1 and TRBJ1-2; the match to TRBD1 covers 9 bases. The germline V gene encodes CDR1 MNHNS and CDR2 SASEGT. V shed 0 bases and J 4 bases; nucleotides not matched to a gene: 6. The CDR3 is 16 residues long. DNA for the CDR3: TGTGCCAGCAGTGAAGCCGGGGACAGGGTCGGCTATGGCTACACCTTC. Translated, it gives CASSEAGDRVGYGYTF.

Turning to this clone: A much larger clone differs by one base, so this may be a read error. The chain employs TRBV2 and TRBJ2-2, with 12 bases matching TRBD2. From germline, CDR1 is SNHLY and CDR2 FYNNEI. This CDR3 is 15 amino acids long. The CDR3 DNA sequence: TGTGCCATCAGTGAACTAGCGGGAGGTATCGGGGAGCTGTTTTTT. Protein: CAISELAGGIGELFF. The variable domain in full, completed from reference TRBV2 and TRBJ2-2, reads EPEVTQTPSHQVTQMGQEVILRCVPISNHLYFYWYRQILGQKVEFLVSFYNNEISEKSEIFDDQFSVERPDGSNFTLKIRSTKLEDSAMYFCAISELAGGIGELFFGEGSRLTVL.

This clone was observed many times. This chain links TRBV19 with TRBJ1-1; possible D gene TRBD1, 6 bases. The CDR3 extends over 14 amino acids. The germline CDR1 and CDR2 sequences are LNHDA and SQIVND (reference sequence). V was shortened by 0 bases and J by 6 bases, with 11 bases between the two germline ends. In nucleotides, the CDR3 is TGTGCCAGTAGTATAGATCTATCAGGGGCTGAAGCTTTCTTT. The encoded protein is CASSIDLSGAEAFF.

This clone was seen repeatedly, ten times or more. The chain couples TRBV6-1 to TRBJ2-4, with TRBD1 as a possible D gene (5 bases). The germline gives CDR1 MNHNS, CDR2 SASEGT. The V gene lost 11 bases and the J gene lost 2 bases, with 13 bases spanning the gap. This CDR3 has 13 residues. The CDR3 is CAGPRVPKNIQYF. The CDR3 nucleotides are TGTGCCGGCCCCAGGGTCCCCAAAAACATTCAGTACTTC.

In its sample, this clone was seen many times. CDR3 in DNA: TGTGCCAGCAGTTACAAGTGGTTCCGGGGCGGCAACCAAGAGACCCAGTACTTC. This codes for CASSYKWFRGGNQETQYF. J is TRBJ2-5 and V is TRBV6-6; D is possibly TRBD1 or TRBD2 (5 bases each). The CDR3 has 18 amino acids. The V end was cut by 2 bases, the J end by 0 bases, with 19 bases between. CDR1 is MNHNY, CDR2 SVGAGI, per germline (reference sequence).

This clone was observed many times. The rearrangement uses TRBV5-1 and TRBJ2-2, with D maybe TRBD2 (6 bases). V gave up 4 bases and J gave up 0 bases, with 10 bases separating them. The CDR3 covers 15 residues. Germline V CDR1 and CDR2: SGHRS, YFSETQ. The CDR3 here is CASSPLASNTGELFF. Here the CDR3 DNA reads TGCGCCAGCAGCCCTCTAGCGTCGAACACCGGGGAGCTGTTTTTT.